This TCR beta chain was found in a study of blood T cell repertoires in COVID-19. Overall study: The United States, Italy and Spain provided the acute and convalescent COVID-19 samples. The cDNA or gDNA used as material had been derived from T cells, B-cell-depleted T cells, or PBMCs.

The Seattle site enrolled patients during active infection and followed them longitudinally. In the original processing: Amplification of reference gene primers was used by the study to estimate nucleated cell counts. Here immunoSEQ multiplex PCR was the method, and the copy in TCRdb shows in-frame clones only, minus some. For V, J and clone size, that table is used; D and trimming come from the DNA. The sample comprises about 150,000 clones, over 80% of which are singletons, and approximately 8.9% rests with the top ten. After removal of 7 bases from V and 4 bases from J, the junction contained 6 bases not matched to a gene. The CDR3 contains 13 residues. Germline loops: CDR1 MDHEN, CDR2 SYDVKM.

The J gene is TRBJ1-2, the V gene TRBV28; the match to TRBD1 covers 7 bases. Sequencing input: peripheral blood. The sequence was collected from a young man with COVID-19, enrolled during active disease. CDR3 region: CASIQTGIYGYTF. In DNA, the CDR3 is TGTGCCAGCATCCAGACAGGGATCTATGGCTACACCTTC.